These T cell receptor beta chains were read from a single sample in a study of patients and donors after allogeneic stem cell transplantation. TCRdb analysed the RT-PCR reads with MiXCR anew, one entry per CDR3 protein. Of over 200,000 distinct CDR3 sequences listed, about 37% are singletons. The sequenced sample was blood, either unsorted or a sorted T cell fraction (not recorded which). The receptors originated from a human donor who was either an allogeneic HSCT recipient or a stem cell or donor lymphocyte infusion donor (not recorded which). It is not recorded whose cells these are; they may come from a transplant donor. Both conserved end residues are part of each CDR3. D genes are given only for firm matches. Clone size is given for some rows only: seen once, a few or many times, or a class if the clone is expanded.

J,D,V,size,DNA,CDR3
TRBJ1-6,NA,TRBV12-3/TRBV12-4,NA,TGTGCCAGCAGCCTAGAGAATGACTATAATTCACCCCTCCACTTT,CASSLENDYNSPLHF
TRBJ1-4,TRBD1,TRBV5-1,NA,TGCGCCAGCAGCTTCGTCGGGACAGAAGAAAAACTGTTTTTT,CASSFVGTEEKLFF
TRBJ2-2,NA,TRBV12-3/TRBV12-4,NA,TGTGCCAGCAGCAGATCCGGGGAGCTGTTTTTT,CASSRSGELFF
TRBJ1-6,TRBD1,TRBV7-6,once,TGTGCCAGCAGCTTAAAAAGGAAGGGGGCGCCGGATAATTCACCCCTCCACTTT,CASSLKRKGAPDNSPLHF
TRBJ2-2,NA,TRBV2,NA,TGTGCCGGAAAAGGGGCGGCCGCGCCCGCTGCGGAGCTGTTTTTT,CAGKGAAAPAAELFF
TRBJ2-2,TRBD2,TRBV12-3/TRBV12-4,NA,TGTGCCAGCAGTTTCCAGCGGGGGGATACCGGGGAGCTGTTTTTT,CASSFQRGDTGELFF
TRBJ2-1,TRBD2,TRBV12-3/TRBV12-4,few,TGTGCCAGCAGTCCAAGGACTAGCGGGGGGGCCATCCCCTACAATGAGCAGTTCTTC,CASSPRTSGGAIPYNEQFF
TRBJ1-1,NA,TRBV12-3/TRBV12-4,few,TGTGCCAGCAGTTTTAGTCAGATGAACACTGAAGCTTTCTTT,CASSFSQMNTEAFF
TRBJ2-3,TRBD2,TRBV29-1,few,TGCAGCGTCCCCCTAAGCGGGGTCACAGATACGCAGTATTTT,CSVPLSGVTDTQYF
TRBJ1-6,NA,TRBV7-2,NA,TGTGCCAGCAACAAACAGGTCCTGTCTAATTCACCCCTCCACTTT,CASNKQVLSNSPLHF
TRBJ2-7,TRBD2,TRBV20-1,NA,TGCAGTGCTATAGGCTCCTTGAGCGGGGCCTCCTACGAGCAGTACTTC,CSAIGSLSGASYEQYF
TRBJ1-6,TRBD1,TRBV6-5,few,TGTGCCAGCAGTTACACGACAGGGTATAATTCACCCCTCCACTTT,CASSYTTGYNSPLHF
TRBJ2-7,TRBD1,TRBV5-1,NA,TGCGCCAGCAGCTTGGTGAGACAGGGGATTGGAGGCGAGCAGTACTTC,CASSLVRQGIGGEQYF
TRBJ1-4,NA,TRBV29-1,NA,TGCAGCGTTGAAACCGGGGTAGGCGAAAAACTGTTTTTT,CSVETGVGEKLFF
TRBJ1-5,NA,TRBV12-3/TRBV12-4,NA,TGTGCCAGCAGTCCATCAGTATATCAGCCCCAGCATTTT,CASSPSVYQPQHF
TRBJ2-5,TRBD2,TRBV6-6,NA,TGTGCCAGCAGTTATTGGAGCGGGGGCCAAGAGACCCAGTACTTC,CASSYWSGGQETQYF
TRBJ1-4,NA,TRBV11-2,NA,TGTGCCAGCAGCTTAACGGCAAGAAATGAAAAACTGTTTTTT,CASSLTARNEKLFF
TRBJ1-5,NA,TRBV5-1,few,TGCGCCAGCAGCCTGGGGGTGAACGGTCAGCCCCAGCATTTT,CASSLGVNGQPQHF
TRBJ1-1,NA,TRBV6-1,NA,TGTGCCAGCACGTATCAAGAAATGAACACTGAAGCTTTCTTT,CASTYQEMNTEAFF
TRBJ1-5,NA,TRBV12-3/TRBV12-4,NA,TGTGCCAGCAGTTTTTGGGCAGCTAATAGCAATCAGCCCCAGCATTTT,CASSFWAANSNQPQHF
TRBJ1-6,NA,TRBV10-3,NA,TGTGCCGTCCAGACCCTTTGGGGATCACCCCTCCACTTT,CAVQTLWGSPLHF
TRBJ1-4,TRBD1,TRBV30,NA,TGTGCCTGGAGTGTACTGGGACAGTGGCATTTT,CAWSVLGQWHF
TRBJ2-2,TRBD2,TRBV6-5,NA,TGTGCCAGCAGCCTAGGCCTAGCGGAGTTAAACACCGGGGAGCTGTTTTTT,CASSLGLAELNTGELFF
TRBJ1-2,NA,TRBV5-1,few,TGCGCCAGCAGCGCGAGGCCACGACAGGAGTCTAACTATGGCTACACCTTC,CASSARPRQESNYGYTF
TRBJ1-1,NA,TRBV12-3/TRBV12-4,NA,TGTGCCAGCTCCAGACAGGCCGACACTGAAGCTTTCTTT,CASSRQADTEAFF
TRBJ1-1,NA,TRBV6-2/TRBV6-3,NA,TGTGCCAGCAGGGGGATCGCTGAAGCTTTCTTT,CASRGIAEAFF
TRBJ1-5,NA,TRBV6-6,NA,TGTGCCAGCAGTTACTTGAAGTTCGATCAGCCCCAGCATTTT,CASSYLKFDQPQHF
TRBJ1-1,NA,TRBV4-2,few,TGTGCCAGCAAGCCATGGGTGGACACTGAAGCTTTCTTT,CASKPWVDTEAFF
TRBJ1-1,NA,TRBV10-3,few,TGTGCCATCAGTGTTGGGGGCCTCACTGAAGCTTTCTTT,CAISVGGLTEAFF
TRBJ1-1,NA,TRBV4-1,few,TGCGCCAGCAGCCTACAGACAGAGACAAACACTGAAGCTTTCTTT,CASSLQTETNTEAFF